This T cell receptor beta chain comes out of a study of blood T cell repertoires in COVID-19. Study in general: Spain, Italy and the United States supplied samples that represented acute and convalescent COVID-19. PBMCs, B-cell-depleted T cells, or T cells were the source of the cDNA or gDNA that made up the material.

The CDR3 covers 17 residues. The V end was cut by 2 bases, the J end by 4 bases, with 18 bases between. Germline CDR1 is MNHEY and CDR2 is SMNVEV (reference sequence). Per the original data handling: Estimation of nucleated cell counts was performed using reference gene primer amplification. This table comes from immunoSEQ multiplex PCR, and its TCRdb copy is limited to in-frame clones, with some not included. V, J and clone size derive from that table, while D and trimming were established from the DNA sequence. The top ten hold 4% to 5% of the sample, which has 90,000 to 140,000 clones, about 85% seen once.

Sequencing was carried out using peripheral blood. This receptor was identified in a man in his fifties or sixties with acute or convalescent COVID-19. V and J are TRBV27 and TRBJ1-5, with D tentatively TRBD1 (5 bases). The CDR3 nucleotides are TGTGCCAGCAGTTTAGCATTCCAGCAGGGCTCGAATCAGCCCCAGCATTTT. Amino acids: CASSLAFQQGSNQPQHF.